The clone carrying this TCR beta chain occurred once. The repertoire was sequenced with immunoSEQ multiplex PCR; TCRdb's copy has only in-frame clones and lacks some. The repertoire holds 100,000 or so clones, with more than 90% as singletons. Per germline, CDR1 GTSNPN and CDR2 SVGIG (reference sequence). The CDR3 loop spans 12 amino acids. Losses at the gene ends were 4 bases for V and 6 bases for J; bases not matched to a gene: 5. These data are taken from a study of blood T cell repertoires in COVID-19. At the level of the study: Donors in the United States, Italy and Spain gave samples during acute or convalescent COVID-19.

What was sequenced was peripheral blood. V and J are TRBV30 and TRBJ1-1; 7 nucleotides align to TRBD1. The clonotype comes from a man between 65 and 85 years old with acute or convalescent COVID-19. The CDR3 region has the DNA TGTGCCTGGACACAGGGGTACGCTGAAGCTTTCTTT. It yields the protein CAWTQGYAEAFF.